This T cell receptor beta chain was recovered during a study of cytomegalovirus exposure and HLA in healthy donors. In the PCR, 60 Vbeta and 13 Jbeta primers were used. Some clones are missing from TCRdb's copy, which holds only in-frame ones; the method was immunoSEQ multiplex PCR. This sample has 60,000 to 75,000 clones; roughly 72% occur once, and the top ten carry 22%. The germline CDR1 and CDR2 sequences are ENHRY and SYGVKD. Trimming at V came to 10 bases and at J to 15 bases, leaving 16 bases not matched to a gene. CDR3 length equals 12 residues. Material: PBMCs. This chain connects TRBV10-3 to TRBJ2-3; 7 bases are shared with TRBD2. The TCR was taken from a woman aged 25 to 39 in good health and CMV-seropositive. The CDR3 DNA reads TGTGCCACCGGGATAGCGGGCGGCCAAGTATATTTT. Its translation: CATGIAGGQVYF.